This T cell receptor (beta chain) was identified during a study of regulatory T cells in long-lasting Graves disease. This clonotype was seen at least ten times. Time point: newly diagnosed GD, antithyroid drugs for less than 3 months. RNA isolated from PBMCs was used to make the TCR library. HTBI primers from iRepertoire and Arm-PCR of CDR3 regions yielded the TCR beta libraries. TCRdb re-called the multiplex PCR reads through MiXCR, storing one row per CDR3 protein. Of 350,000 to 500,000 distinct CDR3 sequences in the sample, approximately 16% were seen once. Germline lookup yields CDR1 MNHEY and CDR2 SMNVEV (reference sequence). This CDR3 spans 15 amino acids. The J segment lost 5 bases and the V segment lost 0 bases, leaving 4 bases of the junction unmatched. These sequences were also reported in another study, on T cells in Graves' hyperthyroidism and ophthalmopathy. Turning to that study: Most thyroid clonotypes expanded above 0.001 were also detected in blood.

This receptor was identified in a woman aged 18-35 years with Graves disease. The chain joins TRBV27 to TRBJ2-3, with 8 positions matching TRBD2. The input for sequencing was peripheral blood mononuclear cells (PBMCs), taken at new diagnosis, from a patient treated with antithyroid drugs. The CDR3 DNA is TGTGCCAGCAGTTTATCGGGGACTAGGGGAGATACGCAGTATTTT. Encoded protein: CASSLSGTRGDTQYF.